Below are 8 T cell receptor beta chains sequenced from a single sample in a study of cytomegalovirus exposure and HLA in healthy donors. PCR was performed using 60 Vbeta and 13 Jbeta primers. The protocol was immunoSEQ multiplex PCR, while the TCRdb copy is restricted to in-frame clones and leaves out a portion. The table records 100,000 to 150,000 clones, more than 60% of them present only once. Sequencing used PBMCs. The receptors were sampled from a woman aged 40 to 55 in good health and CMV-seronegative.

The chain uses TRBV5-4 and TRBJ1-2, with 9 positions matching TRBD1. CDR1 and CDR2 (germline): SGHNT, YYREEE (reference sequence). This CDR3 spans 13 amino acids. The junction had 5 bases not matched to a gene; V was cut back by 3 bases and J by 8 bases. For the CDR3, the DNA is TGTGCCAGCAGCTCGGACAGGGGTTGGGGCTACACCTTC. Translation gives CASSSDRGWGYTF.

V gene TRBV4-1 combines with J gene TRBJ2-1; TRBD2 matches 9 bases. V was clipped by 5 bases and J by 6 bases; unmatched bases: 2. The germline CDR1 and CDR2 sequences are MGHRA and YSYEKL. The length of the CDR3 is 13 residues. CDR3 bases: TGCGCCAGCAGCTGGGGACTAGCCAATGAGCAGTTCTTC. Its translation is CASSWGLANEQFF.

This chain uses TRBV6-1 with TRBJ1-2, with TRBD1 matching over 8 bases. This CDR3 spans 15 amino acids. Germline CDR1 and CDR2: MNHNS and SASEGT. The V and J ends lost 1 base and 4 bases, in that order; junction bases with no gene match: 5. This CDR3 reads CASSEVWDRIYGYTF. The CDR3 bases are TGTGCCAGCAGTGAAGTTTGGGACAGGATCTATGGCTACACCTTC.

The chain is built from TRBV2 and TRBJ2-7; 15 positions match TRBD2. V dropped 3 bases and J dropped 6; count of bases not matched to a gene: 12. Germline CDR1 reads SNHLY; CDR2 reads FYNNEI. The CDR3 contains 18 residues. The CDR3 loop is CASSDWTSGRASHLEQYF. Here the CDR3 DNA reads TGTGCCAGCAGTGACTGGACTAGCGGGAGGGCAAGCCACCTCGAGCAGTACTTC.

This chain links TRBV5-1 with TRBJ2-1; 9 positions agree with TRBD1. V was pared by 3 bases and J by 3 bases, with 7 bases of the junction left unmatched. Per the germline V gene, CDR1 is SGHRS and CDR2 is YFSETQ. The CDR3 consists of 16 residues. DNA for the CDR3: TGCGCCAGCAGCTCTGGGATGGACAGGGGCTACAATGAGCAGTTCTTC. It encodes CASSSGMDRGYNEQFF. Complete variable domain (other parts from reference TRBV5-1 and TRBJ2-1): KAGVTQTPRYLIKTRGQQVTLSCSPISGHRSVSWYQQTPGQGLQFLFEYFSETQRNKGNFPGRFSGRQFSNSRSEMNVSTLELGDSALYLCASSSGMDRGYNEQFFGPGTRLTVL.

The chain couples TRBV7-2 to TRBJ1-1; tentative D call: TRBD1 (5 bases). V gave up 3 bases and J gave up 7 bases, with 15 bases separating them. This CDR3 is 14 amino acids long. Germline CDR1 and CDR2: SGHTA and FQGNSA. The CDR3 DNA follows: TGTGCCAGCAGCTTCGACAGTGGGATGATTGAAGCTTTCTTT. Amino acid sequence: CASSFDSGMIEAFF.

This chain connects TRBV4-1 to TRBJ2-7; tentative D call: TRBD2 (6 bases). CDR1 is MGHRA and CDR2 is YSYEKL in the germline V gene. This CDR3 has 14 amino acids. Trimming took off 1 base at V and 5 bases at J, with 12 bases between the two ends. CDR3 nucleotides: TGCGCCAGCAGCCAAGTTGTGACTAGTAACGAGCAGTACTTC. It translates to CASSQVVTSNEQYF.

The genes are TRBV6-5 and TRBJ2-3, with D maybe TRBD2 (6 bases). CDR1 is MNHEY, CDR2 SVGAGI, per germline. The V and J ends lost 8 bases and 3 bases respectively, with 9 bases between them. This CDR3 is 12 amino acids long. CDR3 coding DNA: TGTGCCAGCCGGGCGGGAACAGATACGCAGTATTTT. Amino acid sequence: CASRAGTDTQYF.